Described below is a single T cell receptor beta chain sequence and its context. Its antigen is not known. The sample originates from a study of blood T cells in healthy people across ages. Those donating, healthy Caucasian individuals from Russia, were aged about 6 to 90. The germline CDR1 and CDR2 sequences are DFQATT and SNEGSKA (reference sequence). The junction had 7 bases not matched to a gene; V was cut back by 0 bases and J by 2 bases. This CDR3 comprises 15 residues. Overall study results and limits: With age, beta diversity per million T cells declined roughly linearly, significantly by 30 to 40.

A second PCR, run for roughly 7 to 11 cycles, used a sample-barcoded 5' primer plus a J-beta primer mix. Each of the cDNA molecules was tagged by a template-switch adaptor with 12 random nucleotides. TCRdb re-derived calls from the 5' RACE reads in MiXCR, one entry per CDR3 protein. The sample carries 600,000 to 1,000,000 distinct CDR3 sequences, over 45% recorded once. This sequence originates from a man younger than 45 in good health. The chain uses TRBV20-1 and TRBJ2-7; TRBD1 aligns across 7 bases. Sequencing was done on a sample of blood. CDR3 sequence reads: CSARDGTVHTYEQYF. The CDR3, as DNA: TGCAGTGCTAGAGATGGGACAGTGCACACCTACGAGCAGTACTTC.